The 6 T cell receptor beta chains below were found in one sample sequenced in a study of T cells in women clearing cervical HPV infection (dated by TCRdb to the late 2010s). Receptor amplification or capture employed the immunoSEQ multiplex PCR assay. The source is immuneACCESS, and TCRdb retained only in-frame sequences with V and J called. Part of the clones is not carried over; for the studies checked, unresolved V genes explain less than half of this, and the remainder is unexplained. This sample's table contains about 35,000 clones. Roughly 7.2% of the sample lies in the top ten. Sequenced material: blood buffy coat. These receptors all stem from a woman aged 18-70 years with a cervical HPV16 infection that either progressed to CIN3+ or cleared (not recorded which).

The DNA read from the CDR3 is TGTGCCAGCAGCTCCATGGGACAGGGAAATCAGCCC. Amino acids: CASSSMGQGNQP. The CDR3 in full is CASSSMGQGNQPQHF. V and J are TRBV7-2 and TRBJ1-5; TRBD1 matches 9 bases. The missing CDR3 end, 3 residues past where the read stops, is filled in from the germline J gene. The V gene end was trimmed by 4 bases and the J gene end by 4 bases; junction bases not matched to a gene: 5. Germline CDR1 reads SGHTA; CDR2 reads FQGNSA. The CDR3 length is 15 residues.

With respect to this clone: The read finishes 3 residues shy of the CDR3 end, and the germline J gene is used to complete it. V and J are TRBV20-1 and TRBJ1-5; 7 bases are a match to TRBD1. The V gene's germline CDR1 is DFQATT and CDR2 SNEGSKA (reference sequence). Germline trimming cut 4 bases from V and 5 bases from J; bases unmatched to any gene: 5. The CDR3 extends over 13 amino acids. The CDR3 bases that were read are TGCAGTGCTAAGGGGGCGCAGTATCAGCCC. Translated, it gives CSAKGAQYQP. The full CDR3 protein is CSAKGAQYQPQHF.

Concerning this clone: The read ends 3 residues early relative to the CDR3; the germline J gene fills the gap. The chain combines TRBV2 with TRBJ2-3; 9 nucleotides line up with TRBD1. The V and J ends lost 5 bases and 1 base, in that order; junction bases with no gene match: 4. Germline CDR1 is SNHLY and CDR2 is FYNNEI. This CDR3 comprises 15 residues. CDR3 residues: CASSTTGGGTDTQYF. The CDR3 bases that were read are TGTGCCAGCAGTACGACAGGGGGAGGCACAGATACG.

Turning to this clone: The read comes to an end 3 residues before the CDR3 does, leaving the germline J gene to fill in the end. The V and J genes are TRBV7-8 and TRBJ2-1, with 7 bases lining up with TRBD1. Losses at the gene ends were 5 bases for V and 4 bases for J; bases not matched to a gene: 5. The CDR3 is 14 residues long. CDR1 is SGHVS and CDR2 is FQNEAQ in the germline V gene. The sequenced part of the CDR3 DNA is TGTGCCAGCAGCACGGGACAGAAATACAATGAG. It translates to CASSTGQKYNE. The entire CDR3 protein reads CASSTGQKYNEQFF.

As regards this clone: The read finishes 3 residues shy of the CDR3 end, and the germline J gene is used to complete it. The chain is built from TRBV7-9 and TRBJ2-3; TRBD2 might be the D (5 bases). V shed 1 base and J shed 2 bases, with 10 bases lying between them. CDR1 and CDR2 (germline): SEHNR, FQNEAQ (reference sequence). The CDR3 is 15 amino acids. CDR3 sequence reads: CASSLELDYTDTQYF. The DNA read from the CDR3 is TGTGCCAGCAGCTTAGAGTTAGACTACACAGATACG.

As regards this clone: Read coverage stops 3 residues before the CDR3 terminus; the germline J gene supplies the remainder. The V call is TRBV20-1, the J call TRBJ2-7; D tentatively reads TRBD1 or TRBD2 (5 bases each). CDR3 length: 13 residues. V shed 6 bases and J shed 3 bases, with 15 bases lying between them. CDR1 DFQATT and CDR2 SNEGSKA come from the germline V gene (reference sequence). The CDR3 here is CSAHPKRGYEQYF. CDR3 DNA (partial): TGCAGTGCCCACCCTAAGAGGGGCTACGAG.